The clone carrying this TCR beta chain has at least ten counts. From about 0.4 ug of RNA, a library with molecular barcoded alpha/delta and beta/gamma adaptors was made. A single record per CDR3 protein comes from TCRdb applying MiXCR to the reads. The sample carries fewer than 150,000 distinct CDR3 sequences, about an eighth recorded once. These data originate in a study of read filtering for tumor transcriptome and immune sequencing. Study-level information: By R-ISS, stages I, II and III held about 8, 15 and 7 patients.

This clonotype originated in a donor at least 40 years old with multiple myeloma. The sequenced sample was a population of CD138-negative cells sorted from bone marrow.

The DNA of the CDR3 is TGTGCCAGCAGTCCGACAGGCTACTATGGCTACACCTTC. Encoded protein: CASSPTGYYGYTF. This chain connects TRBV27 to TRBJ1-2; maybe TRBD1 (6 bases). The V gene's germline CDR1 is MNHEY and CDR2 SMNVEV (reference sequence). This CDR3 is 13 amino acids long. Trimming pared 5 bases from V and 3 bases from J, leaving 10 bases between.